The source of this T cell receptor (beta chain) is a study of blood T cells in healthy people across ages. About the research overall: Capturing about one barcoded beta molecule per two T cells was achieved by template switching.

Each donor's blood draw was roughly 10 milliliters of peripheral blood. This clonotype was seen a few times. The antigen is unknown. Study outcomes and limitations: TCR beta diversity, measured per million T cells, fell in a roughly linear way with age. More naive CD4+ cells and higher diversity marked long-lived donors relative to aged donors.

Then a second PCR, running about 7 to 11 cycles, was carried out with a sample-barcoded 5' primer and a J-beta primer mix. TCRdb reprocessed the 5' RACE reads via MiXCR and lists one record per CDR3 protein. This table has 1.5 million to 2 million distinct CDR3 sequences, approximately 28% appearing once. Germline CDR1 KGHDR, CDR2 SFDVKD. V shed 4 bases, J shed 1 base, and the junction held 9 bases outside the gene matches. This CDR3 has 19 amino acids. The sequence came from a woman aged 30 to 39 in good health. This chain joins TRBV24-1 and TRBJ2-1; 13 positions match TRBD2. Sequenced: blood. The CDR3 DNA follows: TGTGCCACCAGTGACACCGGGACTAGCGGGAAACAATCCTACAATGAGCAGTTCTTC. Protein product: CATSDTGTSGKQSYNEQFF.